A selection of T cell receptor beta chains follows, all from one sample in a study of T cell responses to AZD1222 COVID-19 vaccine. Here immunoSEQ multiplex PCR was the method, and the copy in TCRdb shows in-frame clones only, minus some. Among more than 100,000 clones listed, around 88% were seen once. This specimen was peripheral blood, taken on day 0 of AZD1222 vaccination. The origin of the receptors is an adult in good health. The CDR3 runs from the conserved cysteine through the conserved F or W. A D gene is named only where the DNA matches it firmly. Clone size is stated in some rows and not others, as once, few, many or a class when expanded.

D gene: NA
J gene: TRBJ1-1
clone size: NA
V gene: TRBV28
CDR3 length: 11
CDR3 DNA: TGTGCCAGCAGGGCCTCCCGGAGGGCTTTCTTT
CDR3 protein: CASRASRRAFF

D gene: NA
J gene: TRBJ1-1
clone size: NA
V gene: TRBV6-5
CDR3 length: 13
CDR3 DNA: TGTGCCAGCAGTTACCGAGGGGTAACTGAAGCTTTCTTT
CDR3 protein: CASSYRGVTEAFF

D gene: NA
J gene: TRBJ1-3
clone size: few
V gene: TRBV2
CDR3 length: 16
CDR3 DNA: TGTGCCAGCAGTGAACAAAGACCCAGCTCTGGAAACACCATATATTTT
CDR3 protein: CASSEQRPSSGNTIYF

D gene: TRBD1
J gene: TRBJ1-2
clone size: NA
V gene: TRBV19
CDR3 length: 14
CDR3 DNA: TGTGCCAGTACCCCCTGGACAGGGATAGATGGCTACACCTTC
CDR3 protein: CASTPWTGIDGYTF

D gene: NA
J gene: TRBJ2-1
clone size: NA
V gene: TRBV11-2
CDR3 length: 17
CDR3 DNA: TGTGCCAGCAGAGGGGCCAGGGGACAAAGCTCCTACAATGAGCAGTTCTTC
CDR3 protein: CASRGARGQSSYNEQFF

D gene: NA
J gene: TRBJ1-4
clone size: NA
V gene: TRBV21-1
CDR3 length: 18
CDR3 DNA: TGTGCCAGCAGCCTAGGGGGGGACAGGGGGCGTGCTAATGAAAAACTGTTTTTT
CDR3 protein: CASSLGGDRGRANEKLFF

D gene: NA
J gene: TRBJ1-5
clone size: NA
V gene: TRBV6-2/TRBV6-3
CDR3 length: 15
CDR3 DNA: TGTGCCAGCACCCCGGACAGTAATAGCAATCAGCCCCAGCATTTT
CDR3 protein: CASTPDSNSNQPQHF

D gene: TRBD1
J gene: TRBJ1-6
clone size: few
V gene: TRBV5-1
CDR3 length: 17
CDR3 DNA: TGCGCCAGCAGCTGGAGCGACAGGGGCACAGTAAATTCACCCCTCCACTTT
CDR3 protein: CASSWSDRGTVNSPLHF

D gene: NA
J gene: TRBJ2-2
clone size: NA
V gene: TRBV21-1
CDR3 length: 15
CDR3 DNA: TGTGCCAGCAATGATAAAGCGGGGTACACCGGGGAGCTGTTTTTT
CDR3 protein: CASNDKAGYTGELFF

D gene: TRBD1
J gene: TRBJ1-6
clone size: NA
V gene: TRBV2
CDR3 length: 14
CDR3 DNA: TGTGCCAGCAGTGAAAGACAGGGGAGTTCACCCCTCCACTTT
CDR3 protein: CASSERQGSSPLHF

D gene: NA
J gene: TRBJ1-1
clone size: NA
V gene: TRBV6-2/TRBV6-3
CDR3 length: 20
CDR3 DNA: TGTGCCAGCAGTTACGGGACTTGGCTCGCACGGCAGACGGCGAGCGCTGAAGCTTTCTTT
CDR3 protein: CASSYGTWLARQTASAEAFF

D gene: TRBD2
J gene: TRBJ2-3
clone size: NA
V gene: TRBV5-1
CDR3 length: 15
CDR3 DNA: TGCGCCAGCAGCTTGGGGACTAGCGGCACAGATACGCAGTATTTT
CDR3 protein: CASSLGTSGTDTQYF

D gene: NA
J gene: TRBJ1-1
clone size: NA
V gene: TRBV7-3
CDR3 length: 14
CDR3 DNA: TGTGCCAGCAGCTTAGGGCCGGATAACACTGAAGCTTTCTTT
CDR3 protein: CASSLGPDNTEAFF

D gene: TRBD2
J gene: TRBJ2-7
clone size: once
V gene: TRBV4-3
CDR3 length: 15
CDR3 DNA: TGCGCCAGCAGCCTGCGCGCGGGGGGGTGGTACGAGCAGTACTTC
CDR3 protein: CASSLRAGGWYEQYF

D gene: NA
J gene: TRBJ1-6
clone size: NA
V gene: TRBV3-1/TRBV3-2
CDR3 length: 16
CDR3 DNA: TGTGCCAGCAGCCAAGAGTTCCAGTCGGCCAATTCACCCCTCCACTTT
CDR3 protein: CASSQEFQSANSPLHF

D gene: TRBD1
J gene: TRBJ2-1
clone size: NA
V gene: TRBV5-1
CDR3 length: 14
CDR3 DNA: TGCGCCAGCAGCCCGGGACAGACCTACAATGAGCAGTTCTTC
CDR3 protein: CASSPGQTYNEQFF

D gene: TRBD1
J gene: TRBJ2-5
clone size: once
V gene: TRBV6-2/TRBV6-3
CDR3 length: 15
CDR3 DNA: TGTGCCAGCAGTTACTGGCAGGGGGACCAAGAGACCCAGTACTTC
CDR3 protein: CASSYWQGDQETQYF

D gene: TRBD2
J gene: TRBJ2-7
clone size: NA
V gene: TRBV5-4
CDR3 length: 14
CDR3 DNA: TGTGCCAGCAGCTTGGGGCGGGGGGGCTACGAGCAGTACTTC
CDR3 protein: CASSLGRGGYEQYF

D gene: NA
J gene: TRBJ1-1
clone size: NA
V gene: TRBV21-1
CDR3 length: 14
CDR3 DNA: TGTGCCAGCAACTCAGGGTCTTGGTACACTGAAGCTTTCTTT
CDR3 protein: CASNSGSWYTEAFF

D gene: NA
J gene: TRBJ1-3
clone size: NA
V gene: TRBV5-5
CDR3 length: 17
CDR3 DNA: TGTGCCAGCAGCTTGGAGCAGGCAGCCTTCTCTGGAAACACCATATATTTT
CDR3 protein: CASSLEQAAFSGNTIYF

D gene: NA
J gene: TRBJ1-2
clone size: NA
V gene: TRBV2
CDR3 length: 15
CDR3 DNA: TGTGCCAGCAGTGAAAATGGATGGTCGAACTATGGCTACACCTTC
CDR3 protein: CASSENGWSNYGYTF

D gene: NA
J gene: TRBJ1-6
clone size: NA
V gene: TRBV28
CDR3 length: 13
CDR3 DNA: TGTGCCACCCAAGAGAGGGGTAATTCACCCCTCCACTTT
CDR3 protein: CATQERGNSPLHF